This T cell receptor (beta chain) was recovered during a study of blood T cells in healthy people across ages. Whole-study results and caveats: Older individuals had lower TCR beta diversity per million T cells (the decline was roughly linear).

Germline V gene sequence: CDR1 SQVTM, CDR2 ANQGSEA. The CDR3 runs to 12 residues. With regard to this clonotype: No antigen is known for it.

A J-beta primer mix and a sample-barcoded 5' primer were used in a second PCR of about 7 to 12 cycles. One entry per CDR3 protein, called by TCRdb with MiXCR from the 5' RACE reads. The table has 800,000 to 950,000 distinct CDR3 sequences, about 28% seen once; the top ten hold roughly 10%. The data also belong to a second study, concerning T cells of mothers and their children. That source notes: The analysis detected no persistent microchimeric T cell clones.

The clonotype comes from a woman in her thirties or forties in good health. Sample: blood. V gene TRBV29-1 combines with J gene TRBJ2-4; D is unclear. The CDR3 spells CGSLGNPGEQYF. In nucleotides, the CDR3 is TGCGGTAGTTTGGGAAACCCGGGTGAGCAGTACTTC. The full variable domain, in which reference TRBV29-1 and TRBJ2-4 provide the parts outside the CDR3, is SAVISQKPSRDICQRGTSLTIQCQVDSQVTMMFWYRQQPGQSLTLIATANQGSEATYESGFVIDKFPISRPNLTFSTLTVSNMSPEDSSIYLCGSLGNPGEQYFGAGTRLSVL.